This T cell receptor (beta chain) was sequenced in a study of human CD8 memory T cell subsets. UMI-labeled 5' RACE produced the TCR beta libraries. TCRdb reprocessed the 5' RACE reads, with one entry per CDR3 protein and no DNA. Its listing shows about 4,900 distinct CDR3 sequences. CDR1 GTSNPN and CDR2 SVGIG come from the germline V gene (reference sequence). There are 13 residues in the CDR3. Sequencing was carried out using CD8+ T cells from PBMCs. The sequence derives from a human donor in good health. This chain uses TRBV30 with TRBJ2-1. This CDR3 reads CAWSGGGDNEQFF.